The sequence of this T cell receptor (beta chain) was determined in a study of shared T cell receptors in the human thymus. The ends were cut back, 5 bases at V and 2 bases at J, with 18 bases in the middle. The CDR3 is 16 residues long. Germline V gives CDR1 LNHDA, CDR2 SQIVND (reference sequence). Sequencing used immunoSEQ multiplex PCR; TCRdb keeps in-frame clones, though not all of them. This table has around 68,000 clones, roughly 95% appearing once. The genes are TRBV19 and TRBJ1-1, with D maybe TRBD1 (5 bases). Sequenced: thymocytes. The clonotype was recovered from a human donor. The CDR3: CASSLLDGQGNTEAFF. The CDR3, as DNA: TGTGCCAGTAGTTTGCTCGACGGACAAGGTAACACTGAAGCTTTCTTT.